Listed below are T cell receptor beta chains from one sample, sequenced in a study of T cell responses to AZD1222 COVID-19 vaccine. The method was immunoSEQ multiplex PCR; TCRdb's version includes in-frame clones alone and lacks a portion of them. The table lists roughly 180,000 clones, roughly 90% of them singletons. This specimen was peripheral blood, taken on day 0 of AZD1222 vaccination. These receptors were taken from an adult in good health. Both conserved end residues are part of each CDR3. D genes are given only for firm matches. The size of a clone is reported for some rows only, either as once, few or many, or as a class for expanded clones.

j_gene: TRBJ2-7; v_gene: TRBV25-1; len: 13; abundance: few; d_gene: -; CDR3nt: TGTGCCAGCAGTGATCCGACAGACTACGAGCAGTACTTC; CDR3aa: CASSDPTDYEQYF
j_gene: TRBJ2-1; v_gene: TRBV13; len: 14; abundance: -; d_gene: -; CDR3nt: TGTGCCAGCAGCTTAGGGACCGTCTACAATGAGCAGTTCTTC; CDR3aa: CASSLGTVYNEQFF
j_gene: TRBJ1-6; v_gene: TRBV14; len: 14; abundance: -; d_gene: -; CDR3nt: TGTGCCAGCAGCCGAGATTTCTATAATTCACCCCTCCACTTT; CDR3aa: CASSRDFYNSPLHF
j_gene: TRBJ2-2; v_gene: TRBV4-1; len: 15; abundance: -; d_gene: -; CDR3nt: TGCGCCAGCAGCCGGGGGACGGCGAACACCGGGGAGCTGTTTTTT; CDR3aa: CASSRGTANTGELFF
j_gene: TRBJ2-7; v_gene: TRBV30; len: 12; abundance: -; d_gene: -; CDR3nt: TGTGCCTGGAGTACAGGGACCTACGAGCAGTACTTC; CDR3aa: CAWSTGTYEQYF
j_gene: TRBJ2-3; v_gene: TRBV7-9; len: 17; abundance: -; d_gene: -; CDR3nt: TGTGCCAGCAGCTCTTACGGAACAGGGGGGGCCACAGATACGCAGTATTTT; CDR3aa: CASSSYGTGGATDTQYF
j_gene: TRBJ2-7; v_gene: TRBV5-6; len: 13; abundance: -; d_gene: -; CDR3nt: TGTGCCAGCAGCTCCGGAGGCGCCTACGAGCAGTACTTC; CDR3aa: CASSSGGAYEQYF
j_gene: TRBJ2-1; v_gene: TRBV18; len: 16; abundance: once; d_gene: TRBD2; CDR3nt: TGTGCCAGCTCACCCAGACTAGCGGGAAATCGCGATGAGCAGTTCTTC; CDR3aa: CASSPRLAGNRDEQFF
j_gene: TRBJ1-4; v_gene: TRBV30; len: 15; abundance: -; d_gene: TRBD1; CDR3nt: TGTGCCTGGACGCCCGGACAGGCAACTAATGAAAAACTGTTTTTT; CDR3aa: CAWTPGQATNEKLFF
j_gene: TRBJ2-2; v_gene: TRBV6-6; len: 18; abundance: -; d_gene: TRBD1; CDR3nt: TGTGCCAGCAGTCGTGGGACAGGGCCGTACTCGAACACCGGGGAGCTGTTTTTT; CDR3aa: CASSRGTGPYSNTGELFF
j_gene: TRBJ2-2; v_gene: TRBV19; len: 13; abundance: -; d_gene: -; CDR3nt: TGTGCCAGTGCATCCGCGAACACCGGGGAGCTGTTTTTT; CDR3aa: CASASANTGELFF
j_gene: TRBJ1-6; v_gene: TRBV5-1; len: 13; abundance: once; d_gene: -; CDR3nt: TGCGCCAGCAGCTTGGCCCCGGGTTCACCCCTCCACTTT; CDR3aa: CASSLAPGSPLHF
j_gene: TRBJ2-7; v_gene: TRBV5-6; len: 17; abundance: once; d_gene: -; CDR3nt: TGTGCCAGCAGCTTTTCTCTGAGGCAGGCAAGCTCCTACGAGCAGTACTTC; CDR3aa: CASSFSLRQASSYEQYF
j_gene: TRBJ1-4; v_gene: TRBV18; len: 13; abundance: -; d_gene: TRBD1; CDR3nt: TGTGCCAGCTCGTTGGGACAGAATGAAAAACTGTTTTTT; CDR3aa: CASSLGQNEKLFF
j_gene: TRBJ2-1; v_gene: TRBV18; len: 18; abundance: -; d_gene: TRBD2; CDR3nt: TGTGCCAGCTCACCACCTGGGACTAGCGGGTGGTCCTACAATGAGCAGTTCTTC; CDR3aa: CASSPPGTSGWSYNEQFF
j_gene: TRBJ2-1; v_gene: TRBV6-4; len: 16; abundance: -; d_gene: TRBD2; CDR3nt: TGTGCCAGCACCGGCAGCGGGAGGTCGGGATACAATGAGCAGTTCTTC; CDR3aa: CASTGSGRSGYNEQFF
j_gene: TRBJ2-5; v_gene: TRBV5-1; len: 14; abundance: -; d_gene: -; CDR3nt: TGCGCCAGCAGCTCGGGACATCCCCAAGAGACCCAGTACTTC; CDR3aa: CASSSGHPQETQYF
j_gene: TRBJ2-7; v_gene: TRBV4-1; len: 14; abundance: -; d_gene: -; CDR3nt: TGCGCCAGCAGCCAAGAGGGCAGGGTCTACGAGCAGTACTTC; CDR3aa: CASSQEGRVYEQYF
j_gene: TRBJ1-5; v_gene: TRBV28; len: 16; abundance: -; d_gene: -; CDR3nt: TGTGCCAGCAGTTTAATACTCGTCGGTTTGAATCAGCCCCAGCATTTT; CDR3aa: CASSLILVGLNQPQHF
j_gene: TRBJ1-3; v_gene: TRBV28; len: 15; abundance: -; d_gene: -; CDR3nt: TGTGCCAGCAGCCTGGGACCGAGCTCTGGAAACACCATATATTTT; CDR3aa: CASSLGPSSGNTIYF
j_gene: TRBJ1-2; v_gene: TRBV6-4; len: 13; abundance: -; d_gene: -; CDR3nt: TGTGCCAGCAGTGACGGAAGTTCAGCTGGCTACACCTTC; CDR3aa: CASSDGSSAGYTF
j_gene: TRBJ1-5; v_gene: TRBV18; len: 16; abundance: -; d_gene: -; CDR3nt: TGTGCCAGCTCACCGTTTGGACGTAATAGCAATCAGCCCCAGCATTTT; CDR3aa: CASSPFGRNSNQPQHF
j_gene: TRBJ2-2; v_gene: TRBV7-9; len: 17; abundance: -; d_gene: TRBD2; CDR3nt: TGTGCCAGCAGCCCGGCTAGCGGGAGTAAGGGAACCGGGGAGCTGTTTTTT; CDR3aa: CASSPASGSKGTGELFF